The rows below give T cell receptor beta chains drawn from one sample of a study of esophageal squamous cell carcinoma under preoperative chemotherapy. One entry per CDR3 protein, called by TCRdb with MiXCR from the PCR reads. The sample lists around 15,000 distinct CDR3 sequences, roughly 60% seen once, with about 53% in the top ten. The material was obtained from a patient given preoperative chemotherapy. The receptors were sampled from a human donor with esophageal squamous cell carcinoma. The donor label of this sample is uncertain. Each CDR3 is given with its conserved first and last residue. Fields, in order: D gene, J gene, clone size, V gene, CDR3 protein, CDR3 DNA. The D gene is left open where the match is weak. Expanded clones get a size class; other rows say once, few or many, or leave the size out.

NA,TRBJ2-4,NA,TRBV10-3,CAGGGGRQEDIQYF,TGTGCGGGGGGAGGGGGCCGGCAAGAAGACATCCAGTACTTC
NA,TRBJ1-5,few,TRBV6-1,CASSEQNRVGGQPQHF,TGTGCCAGCAGTGAACAGAATAGGGTGGGGGGTCAGCCCCAGCATTTT
NA,TRBJ2-3,few,TRBV12-5,CARGKGGGGQETQYF,TGTGCTAGGGGAAAGGGGGGGGGCGGCCAAGAGACGCAGTATTTC
NA,TRBJ2-3,many,TRBV10-3,CAISEQSSTDTQYF,TGTGCCATCAGCGAACAGAGCAGTACAGATACGCAGTATTTT
NA,TRBJ2-3,NA,TRBV9,CASSTWTASTDTQYF,TGTGCCAGCAGCACCTGGACAGCCAGCACAGATACGCAGTATTTT
TRBD2,TRBJ2-1,NA,TRBV12-3/TRBV12-4,CASSLLSGRNEQFF,TGTGCCAGCAGTTTGTTGAGCGGGAGAAATGAGCAGTTCTTC
TRBD1,TRBJ2-7,NA,TRBV6-1,CASISQGAKEQYF,TGTGCCAGCATCTCACAGGGGGCGAAGGAGCAGTACTTC
TRBD2,TRBJ2-3,once,TRBV12-3/TRBV12-4,CASSPRSSGWRADTQYF,TGTGCCAGCAGCCCCAGATCTAGCGGCTGGCGGGCAGATACGCAGTATTTT
NA,TRBJ2-2,NA,TRBV4-1,CASSQALTSRSSGALYF,TGCGCCAGCAGCCAAGCCCTGACTAGTCGGTCCTCAGGGGCGCTGTATTTT
NA,TRBJ2-4,NA,TRBV7-2,CASSQTELDENIQYF,TGTGCCAGCAGCCAGACCGAACTAGATGAAAACATTCAGTACTTC
TRBD2,TRBJ2-3,NA,TRBV6-1,CASGGNGGDGAETQYF,TGTGCCAGCGGGGGCAACGGGGGGGACGGCGCAGAGACGCAGTATTTT
TRBD1,TRBJ2-1,once,TRBV28,CASSRDSNEQFF,TGTGCCAGCAGCCGGGACAGTAATGAGCAGTTCTTC
NA,TRBJ2-3,NA,TRBV6-1,CAGSQGVSTGEQYF,TGTGCGGGCAGCCAGGGTGTCAGCACCGGGGAGCAGTATTTT
TRBD1,TRBJ2-3,hyperexpanded,TRBV6-1,CASSRNQGDGADTQYF,TGTGCCAGCAGTCGCAACCAGGGGGACGGGGCAGATACGCAGTATTTT
TRBD2,TRBJ2-1,NA,TRBV6-1,CASSAPGGSATDTQFF,TGTGCCAGCAGCGCCCCGGGGGGGAGTGCCACAGACACTCAGTTCTTC